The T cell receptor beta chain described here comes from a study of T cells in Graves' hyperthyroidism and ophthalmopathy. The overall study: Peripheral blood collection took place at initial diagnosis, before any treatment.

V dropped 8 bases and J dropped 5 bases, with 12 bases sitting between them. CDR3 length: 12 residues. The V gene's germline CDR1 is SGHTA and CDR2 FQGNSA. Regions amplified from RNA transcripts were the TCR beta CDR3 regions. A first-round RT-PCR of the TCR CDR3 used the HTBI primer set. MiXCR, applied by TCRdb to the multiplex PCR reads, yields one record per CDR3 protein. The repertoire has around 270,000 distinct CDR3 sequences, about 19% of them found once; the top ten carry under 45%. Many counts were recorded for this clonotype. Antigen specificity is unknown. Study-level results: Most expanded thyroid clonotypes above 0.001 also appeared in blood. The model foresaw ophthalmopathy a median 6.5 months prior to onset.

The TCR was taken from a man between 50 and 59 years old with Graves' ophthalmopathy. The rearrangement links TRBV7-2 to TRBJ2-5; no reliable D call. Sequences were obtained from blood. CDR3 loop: CASALSSETQYF. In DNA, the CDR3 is TGTGCCAGCGCACTTAGTAGTGAGACCCAGTACTTC.